This T cell receptor beta chain was captured by sequencing in a study of identical twins. This CDR3 comprises 15 residues. Trimming cost V 6 bases and J 0 bases, with 14 bases left between them. CDR1 and CDR2 from the germline V gene are DFQATT and SNEGSKA (reference sequence). TCRdb re-called the 5' RACE reads through MiXCR, storing one row per CDR3 protein. The sample includes fewer than 900,000 distinct CDR3 sequences, over 20% of them seen just once. This clonotype appeared a few times. These same data were also listed under a study on T cells expressing NK-cell markers.

The chain recombines TRBV20-1 with TRBJ2-2; D is unclear. The sample consisted of PBMCs. The TCR comes from a woman aged 18-29 years in good health. The CDR3: CSAIGPNANTGELFF. The CDR3 DNA reads as TGCAGTGCGATTGGGCCCAACGCGAACACCGGGGAGCTGTTTTTT.